One sample yielded the 3 T cell receptor beta chains listed below, sequenced in a study of response to subunit inactivated influenza vaccine. Each CDR3 protein gets one entry after TCRdb re-called the RT-PCR reads with MiXCR. The top ten hold about an eighth of the sample, which has 540,000 or so distinct CDR3 sequences, roughly 13% seen once. Sequenced material: PBMCs from blood, taken 40 to 50 days after vaccination. Every receptor here comes from a man in his forties or fifties who received an inactivated influenza vaccine.

This chain links TRBV18 with TRBJ1-1; 7 nucleotides agree with TRBD1. Germline lookup yields CDR1 KGHSH and CDR2 LQKENI. Trimming cost V 3 bases and J 0 bases; bases outside gene matches: 4. This CDR3 spans 15 amino acids. The CDR3 region has the DNA TGTGCCAGCTCACCGACTCAGGGGGTGAACACTGAAGCTTTCTTT. It specifies CASSPTQGVNTEAFF.

This clonotype was seen a handful of times. The chain combines TRBV6-5 with TRBJ1-4, with a weak D call TRBD1 (5 bases). Germline-derived CDR1 and CDR2 are MNHEY and SVGAGI. The CDR3 loop spans 15 amino acids. The ends were cut back, 4 bases at V and 8 bases at J, with 17 bases in the middle. CDR3 nucleotide sequence: TGTGCCAGCAGTTTAGCGTCGGGACTGACGGAAAAACTGTTTTTT. Its translation: CASSLASGLTEKLFF.

On this clonotype itself: A read error may account for a junction end that differs from germline. In DNA, the CDR3 is TGCGCCAGCAGCGGGGAGCACGAGAAGTACTTC. Protein: CASSGEHEKYF. This chain links TRBV5-1 with TRBJ2-7; the D gene is possibly TRBD2 (5 bases). This CDR3 is 11 amino acids long. The germline gives CDR1 SGHRS, CDR2 YFSETQ.